The entry below describes one TCR beta chain. The antigen remains unidentified. CDR1 and CDR2 from the germline V gene are MGHDK and SYGVNS. This CDR3 contains 14 residues. V was clipped by 1 base and J by 8 bases, with 12 bases between them. The assay was immunoSEQ multiplex PCR, and TCRdb's table has in-frame clones only and misses some. The sample includes under 300,000 clones, roughly 80% of them seen just once. This sample stems from a study of Tregs in tolerant kidney transplant recipients. General observations from the study: The most relevant donor-specific Treg TCRbeta repertoire apparently came from expansion with activated donor B cells.

CD4+CD25+CD127- Tregs, CD4+CD25- non-Tregs, CD4 and CD8 cells were sorted. The TCR originated in a human donor in good health. Input material: CD4+ T cells from blood. The gene calls are TRBV25-1 and TRBJ1-5, with no clear D. The CDR3, as DNA: TGTGCCAGCAGTGAATTTTCAGCCGTGAAGCCCCAGCATTTT. This gives the protein CASSEFSAVKPQHF.